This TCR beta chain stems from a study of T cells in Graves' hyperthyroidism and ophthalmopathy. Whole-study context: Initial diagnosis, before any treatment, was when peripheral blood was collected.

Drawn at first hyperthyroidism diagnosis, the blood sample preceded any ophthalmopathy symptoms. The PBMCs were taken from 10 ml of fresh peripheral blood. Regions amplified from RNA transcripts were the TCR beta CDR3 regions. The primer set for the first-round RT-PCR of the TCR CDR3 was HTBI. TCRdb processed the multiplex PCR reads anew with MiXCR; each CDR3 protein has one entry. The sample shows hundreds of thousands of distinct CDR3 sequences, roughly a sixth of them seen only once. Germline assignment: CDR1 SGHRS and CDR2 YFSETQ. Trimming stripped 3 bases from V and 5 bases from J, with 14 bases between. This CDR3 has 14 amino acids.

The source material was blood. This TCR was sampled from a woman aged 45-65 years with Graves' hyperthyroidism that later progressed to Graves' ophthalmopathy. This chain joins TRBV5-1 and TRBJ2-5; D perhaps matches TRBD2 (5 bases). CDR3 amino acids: CASSWRSDGETQYF. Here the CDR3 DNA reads TGCGCCAGCAGCTGGAGGAGCGACGGGGAGACCCAGTACTTC.